This entry features one TCR beta chain sequence. Trimming shortened V by 2 bases and J by 1 base, and 11 bases separated the two germline ends. Germline V lookup: CDR1 WSHSY, CDR2 SAAADI. The CDR3 loop spans 15 amino acids. MiXCR, run by TCRdb on the 5' RACE reads, gives a single entry per CDR3 protein. There are some 40,000 distinct CDR3 sequences in the sample; roughly 5% occur only once, and about 5.7% lies in the top ten. The sample belongs to a study of early T cells in non-severe SARS-CoV-2 infection. Study in general: Alpha and beta chains were unpaired, from unsorted whole-blood bulk RNA.

The chain links TRBV10-2 to TRBJ1-1, with a possible D match to TRBD1 (5 bases). The source was whole blood, collected at baseline. The TCR originated in an adult who was a healthcare worker with PCR-confirmed SARS-CoV-2 infection or an uninfected control (not recorded which). The CDR3 here is CASSETARGNTEAFF. CDR3 DNA sequence: TGCGCCAGCAGTGAGACGGCTAGGGGGAACACTGAAGCTTTCTTT.